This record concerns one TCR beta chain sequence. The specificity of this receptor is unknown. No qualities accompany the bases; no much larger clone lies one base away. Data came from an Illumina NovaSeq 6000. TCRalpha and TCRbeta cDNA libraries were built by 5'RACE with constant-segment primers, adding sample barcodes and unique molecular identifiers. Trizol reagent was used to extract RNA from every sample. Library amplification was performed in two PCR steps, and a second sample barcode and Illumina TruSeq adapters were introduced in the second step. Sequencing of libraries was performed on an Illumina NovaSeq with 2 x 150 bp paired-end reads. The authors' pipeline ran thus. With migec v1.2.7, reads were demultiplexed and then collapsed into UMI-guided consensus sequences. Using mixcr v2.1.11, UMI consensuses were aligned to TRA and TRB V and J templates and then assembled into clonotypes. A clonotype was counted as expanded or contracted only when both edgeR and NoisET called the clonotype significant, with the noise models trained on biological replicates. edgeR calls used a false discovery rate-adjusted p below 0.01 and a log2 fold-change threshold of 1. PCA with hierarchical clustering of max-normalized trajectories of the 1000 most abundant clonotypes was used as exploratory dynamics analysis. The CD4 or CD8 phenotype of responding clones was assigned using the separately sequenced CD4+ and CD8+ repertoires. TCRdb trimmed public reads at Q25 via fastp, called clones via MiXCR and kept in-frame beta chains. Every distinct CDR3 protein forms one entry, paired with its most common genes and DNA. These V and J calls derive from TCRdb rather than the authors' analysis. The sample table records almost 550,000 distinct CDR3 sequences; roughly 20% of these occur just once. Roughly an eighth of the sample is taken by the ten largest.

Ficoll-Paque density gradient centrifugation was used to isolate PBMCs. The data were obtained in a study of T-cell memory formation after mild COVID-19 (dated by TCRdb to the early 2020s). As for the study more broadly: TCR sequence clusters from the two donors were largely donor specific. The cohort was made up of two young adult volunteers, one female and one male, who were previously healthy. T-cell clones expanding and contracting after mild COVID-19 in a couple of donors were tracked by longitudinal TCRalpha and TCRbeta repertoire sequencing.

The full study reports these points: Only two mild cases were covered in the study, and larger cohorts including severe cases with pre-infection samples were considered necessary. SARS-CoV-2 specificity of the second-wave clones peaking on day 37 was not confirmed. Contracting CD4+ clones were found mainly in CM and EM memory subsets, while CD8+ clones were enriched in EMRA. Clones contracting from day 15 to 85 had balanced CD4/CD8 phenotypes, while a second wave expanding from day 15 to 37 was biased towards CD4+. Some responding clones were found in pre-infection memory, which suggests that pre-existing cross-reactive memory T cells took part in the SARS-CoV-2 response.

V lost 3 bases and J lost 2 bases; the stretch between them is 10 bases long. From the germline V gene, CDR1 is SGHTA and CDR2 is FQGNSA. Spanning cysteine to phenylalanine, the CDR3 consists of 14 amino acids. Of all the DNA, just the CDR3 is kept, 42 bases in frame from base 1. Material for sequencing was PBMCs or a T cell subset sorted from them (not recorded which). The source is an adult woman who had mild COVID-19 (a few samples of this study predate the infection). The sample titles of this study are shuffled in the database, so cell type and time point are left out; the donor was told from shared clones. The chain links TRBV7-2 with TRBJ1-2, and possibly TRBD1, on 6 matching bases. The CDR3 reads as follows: CASSFGGRNYGYTF. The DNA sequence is TGTGCCAGCAGCTTCGGGGGCAGGAACTATGGCTACACCTTC.